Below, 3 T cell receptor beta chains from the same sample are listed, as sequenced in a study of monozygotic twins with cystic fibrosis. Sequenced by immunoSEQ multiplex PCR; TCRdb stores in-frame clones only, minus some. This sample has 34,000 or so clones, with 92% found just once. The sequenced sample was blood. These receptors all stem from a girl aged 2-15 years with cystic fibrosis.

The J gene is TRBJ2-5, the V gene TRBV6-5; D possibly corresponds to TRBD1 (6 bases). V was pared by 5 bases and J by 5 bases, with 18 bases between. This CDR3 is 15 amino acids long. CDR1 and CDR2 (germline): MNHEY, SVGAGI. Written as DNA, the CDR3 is TGTGCCAGCAGTGGAGGACAGTCCCTCGGGGAGACCCAGTACTTC. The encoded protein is CASSGGQSLGETQYF.

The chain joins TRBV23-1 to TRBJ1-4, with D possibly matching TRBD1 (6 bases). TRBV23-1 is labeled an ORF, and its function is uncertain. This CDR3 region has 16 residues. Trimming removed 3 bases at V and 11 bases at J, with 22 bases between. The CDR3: CASSHNGQNLKGKLFF. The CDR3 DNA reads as TGCGCCAGCAGTCACAATGGACAGAACCTAAAGGGGAAACTGTTTTTT.

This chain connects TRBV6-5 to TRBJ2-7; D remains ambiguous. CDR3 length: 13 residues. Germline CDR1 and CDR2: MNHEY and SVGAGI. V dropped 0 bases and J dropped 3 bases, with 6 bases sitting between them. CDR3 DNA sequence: TGTGCCAGCAGTTACTCGACTCACTACGAGCAGTACTTC. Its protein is CASSYSTHYEQYF.